A selection of T cell receptor beta chains follows, all from one sample in a study of T cell repertoires in cytomegalovirus infection. MiXCR, applied by TCRdb to the reads, yields one record per CDR3 protein. Of about 230,000 distinct CDR3 sequences listed, around 6.6% are singletons. The specimen sequenced was PBMCs. Receptors were obtained from a human donor in good health (CMV status not recorded). Some clones in this sample may be carry-over from other donors' samples. The CDR3 runs from the conserved cysteine through the conserved F or W. The D gene is left open where the match is weak. Part of the rows lack a size; the others show once, few, many or a class for expanded clones.

>TRBJ2-5|TRBV11-2|.|many
TGTGCCAGCAGTTGGCGCAGACAAGAGACCCAGTACTTC
CASSWRRQETQYF
>TRBJ2-7|TRBV19|TRBD1|.
TGTGCCAGTGGGGACAGCTACGAGCAGTACTTC
CASGDSYEQYF
>TRBJ1-1|TRBV5-8|TRBD1|many
TGTGCCAGCAGCGCCGGGACAGGGAAAGGGGCGAACACTGAAGCTTTCTTT
CASSAGTGKGANTEAFF
>TRBJ2-1|TRBV3-1|.|many
TGTGCCAGCAGCCTCTACCACAATGAGCAGTTCTTC
CASSLYHNEQFF
>TRBJ2-7|TRBV5-6|TRBD1|many
TGTGCCAGCAGCTTGGCCGACAGGGGGATCTACGAGCAGTACTTC
CASSLADRGIYEQYF
>TRBJ1-5|TRBV7-9|.|many
TGTGCCAGCAGCTTAGGTCGTACCCCCGGATATCAGCCCCAGCATTTT
CASSLGRTPGYQPQHF
>TRBJ2-5|TRBV7-2|.|many
TGTGCCAGCACCTCCTCGCGGGCAAAAGAGACCCAGTACTTC
CASTSSRAKETQYF
>TRBJ2-7|TRBV29-1|TRBD1|many
TGCAGCGTTGAACTCCGGGACAGTTACGAGCAGTACTTC
CSVELRDSYEQYF
>TRBJ2-1|TRBV6-5|.|many
TGTGCCAGCAGTTCCGACTACAGGGTTGCTGAGCAGTTCTTC
CASSSDYRVAEQFF
>TRBJ1-2|TRBV7-8|.|many
TGTGCCAGCAGCTTAGTTGGCGGAACTAACTATGGCTACACCTTC
CASSLVGGTNYGYTF
>TRBJ1-3|TRBV29-1|.|many
TGCAGCGTTGCGGACCCCCACGGAAACACCATATATTTT
CSVADPHGNTIYF
>TRBJ1-2|TRBV20-1|.|many
TGCAGTGCTAGAGATGCGGCAGGGAGTCTGTTTCGCTATGGCTACACCTTC
CSARDAAGSLFRYGYTF
>TRBJ2-5|TRBV11-3|.|many
TGTGCCAGCAGCTCGACATCCCAGGGGGGAGAGACCCAGTACTTC
CASSSTSQGGETQYF
>TRBJ2-5|TRBV7-2|.|many
TGTGCCAGCAGCTCAAATTCAGAGACCCAGTACTTC
CASSSNSETQYF
>TRBJ2-1|TRBV7-2|.|many
TGTGCCAGCAGCTCCAAAGAGGGTCCAGGGGGAGGTAGGGAGCAGTTCTTC
CASSSKEGPGGGREQFF
>TRBJ1-4|TRBV11-2|.|many
TGTGCCAGCAGCTTAGAGACAGGAAATGAAAAACTGTTTTTT
CASSLETGNEKLFF
>TRBJ2-2|TRBV7-2|.|many
TGTGCCAGCAGCTTAGCAATCTGGGACGCCGGGGAGCTGTTTTTT
CASSLAIWDAGELFF
>TRBJ1-1|TRBV20-1|.|few
TGCAGTGCACGTAAGGCCGGGACGGCGAACACTGAAGCTTTCTTT
CSARKAGTANTEAFF
>TRBJ2-6|TRBV25-1|.|many
TGTGCCAGCAGTGAGTCTCCCCCCTCTGGGGCCAACGTCCTGACTTTC
CASSESPPSGANVLTF
>TRBJ1-3|TRBV28|.|many
TGTGCCAGCTTCGCGGGGACATTCGGAAACACCATATATTTT
CASFAGTFGNTIYF
>TRBJ2-1|TRBV6-2/TRBV6-3|.|few
TGTGCCAGCAGTTGGTCAGGCGATTTGAATGAGCAGTTCTTC
CASSWSGDLNEQFF
>TRBJ1-1|TRBV20-1|TRBD1|many
TGCAGTGCTAGACGTCATCAGGGGGACACTGAAGCTTTCTTT
CSARRHQGDTEAFF
>TRBJ1-4|TRBV20-1|.|many
TGCAGTGCTAGAATGCCGGAGAATGAAAAACTGTTTTTT
CSARMPENEKLFF
>TRBJ2-3|TRBV10-3|TRBD1|many
TGTGCCATCAGCGGGACAGGGGCGCCAGATACGCAGTATTTT
CAISGTGAPDTQYF
>TRBJ1-5|TRBV6-4|.|.
TGTGCCAGCAGTGTTACCAGGAATCAGCCCCAGCATTTT
CASSVTRNQPQHF
>TRBJ2-1|TRBV6-2/TRBV6-3|TRBD1|few
TGTGCCAGCAGCGTGCTACAGGGGGCCTACAATGAGCAGTTCTTC
CASSVLQGAYNEQFF
>TRBJ2-6|TRBV24-1|.|many
TGTGCCACCAGTGATTCGTGGGGCTCCAACCTTAGGGGGGCCAACGTCCTGACTTTC
CATSDSWGSNLRGANVLTF
>TRBJ1-1|TRBV12-3/TRBV12-4|.|few
TGTGCCAGCAGTGGGGATGACACTGAAGCTTTCTTT
CASSGDDTEAFF
>TRBJ2-3|TRBV7-2|TRBD2|many
TGTGCCAGCAGCTTATCGAGACTAGCGGGGGGATATACGCAGTATTTT
CASSLSRLAGGYTQYF
>TRBJ2-1|TRBV2|.|many
TGTGCCAGCAGTGAGGAGGGGACTCCCCGGCTCTTC
CASSEEGTPRLF
>TRBJ2-5|TRBV6-2/TRBV6-3|.|many
TGTGCCAGCAGTTACTCGAGCTCTCAAGAGACCCAGTACTTC
CASSYSSSQETQYF
>TRBJ1-1|TRBV20-1|.|many
TGCAGTGCTAGAGGACAGAGGCCCACTGAAGCTTTCTTT
CSARGQRPTEAFF
>TRBJ1-1|TRBV7-3|.|many
TGTGCCAGCAGCTTATACCGGGCGCTGGACACTGAAGCTTTCTTT
CASSLYRALDTEAFF
>TRBJ2-7|TRBV30|.|few
TGTGCCTGGAGTGTTACGGGCTACGAGCAGTACTTC
CAWSVTGYEQYF
>TRBJ2-3|TRBV6-5|.|many
TGTGCCAGCAGTTACTATGGAGGGGGCCCAGATACGCAGTATTTT
CASSYYGGGPDTQYF
>TRBJ2-5|TRBV7-2|TRBD1|many
TGTGCCAGCAGCTTAGGACCGGGACAGGGGTCGGAGACCCAGTACTTC
CASSLGPGQGSETQYF
>TRBJ2-7|TRBV29-1|TRBD2|many
TGCAGCGTTGAAGAGACTAGCGGGGGATACGAGCAGTACTTC
CSVEETSGGYEQYF
>TRBJ2-3|TRBV5-1|.|.
TGCGCCAGCAGCTTGGATTCTGCTAGCACAGATACGCAGTATTTT
CASSLDSASTDTQYF
>TRBJ1-5|TRBV7-2|TRBD1|many
TGTGCCAGCAGCTTAGCTCAGGGGGCGGTTCAGCCCCAGCATTTT
CASSLAQGAVQPQHF
>TRBJ1-4|TRBV7-2|.|many
TGTGCCAGCAGCCGCTGGACAGACGCTAATGAAAAACTGTTTTTT
CASSRWTDANEKLFF
>TRBJ2-7|TRBV7-9|.|many
TGTGCCAGCAGCGCGGGTATGAGGGACGAGCAGTACTTC
CASSAGMRDEQYF
>TRBJ2-7|TRBV3-1|TRBD1|many
TGTGCCAGCAGCCACCCCGGGACAGGGTTTTACGAGCAGTACTTC
CASSHPGTGFYEQYF
>TRBJ2-2|TRBV28|TRBD2|few
TGTGCCAGCAGCTTCGGGGGGGGCTACACCGGGGAGCTGTTTTTT
CASSFGGGYTGELFF
>TRBJ2-1|TRBV20-1|TRBD1|few
TGCAGTGCTCGGCTGGCCGGGACAGCCCTCTACAATGAGCAGTTCTTC
CSARLAGTALYNEQFF
>TRBJ2-1|TRBV5-8|.|many
TGTGCCAGCAGCTTGGTCCTATACAATGAGCAGTTCTTC
CASSLVLYNEQFF
>TRBJ1-2|TRBV7-9|TRBD1|many
TGTGCCAGCAACGAAAACAGGGGGGATTCCAATGGCTACACCTTC
CASNENRGDSNGYTF
>TRBJ2-1|TRBV7-7|TRBD2|few
TGTGCCAGCAGCTTAGGGGTCTCTAGCGGGTACAATGAGCAGTTCTTC
CASSLGVSSGYNEQFF
>TRBJ2-7|TRBV4-2|.|few
TGTGCCAGCAGCCCCTCGGACAGTTTCCCGAGCCCCTACGAGCAGTACTTC
CASSPSDSFPSPYEQYF
>TRBJ1-1|TRBV2|.|many
TGTGCCAGCAGTGTCTGGGGGGGGCGGGGAATGAACACTGAAGCTTTCTTT
CASSVWGGRGMNTEAFF
>TRBJ1-1|TRBV4-3|.|many
TGCGCCAGCAGCCAAAGGCTGAGCACTGAAGCTTTCTTT
CASSQRLSTEAFF
>TRBJ1-1|TRBV20-1|.|.
TGCAGTGCTAGGGTTCACGGACCGAACACTGAAGCTTTCTTT
CSARVHGPNTEAFF
>TRBJ1-4|TRBV7-9|.|many
TGTGCCAGCAGCTTTAATACTGAAAAACTGTTTTTT
CASSFNTEKLFF
>TRBJ2-2|TRBV12-3/TRBV12-4|.|many
TGTGCCAGCACCGGGTTCGGGCAGGCGAACACCGGGGAGCTGTTTTTT
CASTGFGQANTGELFF
>TRBJ1-2|TRBV7-2|.|many
TGTGCCAGCAGCCGTTTGGTGGGGGGTAACTATGGCTACACCTTC
CASSRLVGGNYGYTF
>TRBJ2-1|TRBV5-4|TRBD2|many
TGTGCCAGCAGCGCCGGGACTAGCCCATCCTACAATGAGCAGTTCTTC
CASSAGTSPSYNEQFF